This TCR beta chain was sequenced during a study of cytomegalovirus exposure and HLA in healthy donors. Overall study results and limits: There was a cluster of highly shared sequence variants that was likely a sequencing artifact.

This clone was recorded once. Its cognate antigen is unknown. PCR was performed using 60 Vbeta and 13 Jbeta primers. Sequenced by immunoSEQ multiplex PCR; TCRdb stores in-frame clones only, minus some. This repertoire shows 130,000 to 150,000 clones, roughly three quarters found once; its top ten account for under 3%. The CDR3 covers 13 residues. Germline CDR1 and CDR2: SGHTA and FQGNSA. V was pared by 2 bases and J by 8 bases, with 12 bases between. Sequenced input: PBMCs. V is TRBV7-2 and J is TRBJ1-2; D ambiguous. The source is a female donor in good health and CMV-seronegative. Written as DNA, the CDR3 is TGTGCCAGCAGCTTAATCGGGGTGACGGGCTACACCTTC. It codes for CASSLIGVTGYTF.